The clone carrying this T cell receptor beta chain was recorded only once. This sample was included in a study of glioma-infiltrating T cells after dendritic cell vaccination. The CDR3 length is 13 residues. Per germline, CDR1 GTSNPN and CDR2 SVGIG (reference sequence). V dropped 3 bases and J dropped 1 base, with 9 bases sitting between them. The time point denotes: after dendritic cell vaccination, including at tumor progression/relapse. Measured with immunoSEQ multiplex PCR; TCRdb has only the in-frame clones, and not every one. The sample lists around 83,000 clones, around 85% occurring once. The rearrangement joins TRBV30 to TRBJ1-1; D unresolved. This clonotype was sampled from a human donor with glioblastoma. This material consisted of blood, taken after dendritic cell vaccination. The CDR3, as DNA: TGTGCCTGGAGGCTCGAGAGGAACACTGAAGCTTTCTTT. This sequence encodes CAWRLERNTEAFF.